A single sample is the source of the 4 T cell receptor beta chains below, sequenced in a study of blood T cell repertoires in COVID-19. The data were produced by immunoSEQ multiplex PCR, yet TCRdb's version contains in-frame clones alone and is incomplete. The data show around 270,000 clones, more than 85% seen once. The source material was peripheral blood. These receptors were obtained from a woman aged 60 to 75 with COVID-19, enrolled during active disease.

This chain's CDR3 is CASSPAGRANQPQHF. For the CDR3, the DNA is TGTGCCAGCTCACCGGCAGGGAGGGCAAATCAGCCCCAGCATTTT. The chain has TRBV18 and TRBJ1-5; a weak D match, TRBD1 (5 bases). V was shortened by 3 bases and J by 4 bases, with 13 bases between the two germline ends. Germline V gene lookup returns CDR1 KGHSH and CDR2 LQKENI. The CDR3 is 15 residues long.

The chain links TRBV28 to TRBJ2-3, with 12 bases that match TRBD2. CDR3 length equals 15 residues. V gave up 6 bases and J gave up 5 bases; unmatched junction bases: 6. Germline CDR1 MDHEN, CDR2 SYDVKM. The CDR3 region has the DNA TGTGCCAGCAGCGGACTAGCGGGAACCGGAGATACGCAGTATTTT. Protein: CASSGLAGTGDTQYF. The full variable domain, its missing parts supplied by reference TRBV28 and TRBJ2-3, is DVKVTQSSRYLVKRTGEKVFLECVQDMDHENMFWYRQDPGLGLRLIYFSYDVKMKEKGDIPEGYSVSREKKERFSLILESASTNQTSMYLCASSGLAGTGDTQYFGPGTRLTVL.

The genes are TRBV5-1 and TRBJ1-4; D is perhaps TRBD1 (6 bases). The CDR3 contains 15 residues. Trimming shortened V by 0 bases and J by 9 bases, and 15 bases separated the two germline ends. Germline values: CDR1 SGHRS, CDR2 YFSETQ. CDR3 sequence (DNA): TGCGCCAGCAGCTTGGATGGGGGCACTTCGCAAAAACTGTTTTTT. The encoded protein is CASSLDGGTSQKLFF.

This clone was seen more than once but under ten times. This specimen includes other DNA sequences encoding the same CDR3. This chain uses TRBV7-9 with TRBJ1-1; TRBD1 agrees at 8 bases. Trimming took 1 base from V and 5 from J; bases not matched to a gene: 9. CDR3 length: 16 residues. Germline V CDR1 and CDR2: SEHNR, FQNEAQ (reference sequence). CDR3 bases: TGTGCCAGCAGCTTAGGGACAGGGCTATCGCGGACTGAAGCTTTCTTT. Translated: CASSLGTGLSRTEAFF. The variable domain in full, completed from reference TRBV7-9 and TRBJ1-1, reads DTGVSQNPRHKITKRGQNVTFRCDPISEHNRLYWYRQTLGQGPEFLTYFQNEAQLEKSRLLSDRFSAERPKGSFSTLEIQRTEQGDSAMYLCASSLGTGLSRTEAFFGQGTRLTVV.